The rows below give T cell receptor beta chains drawn from one sample of a study of CD8 T cells in ankylosing spondylitis. In TCRdb, the 5' RACE reads were re-called with MiXCR into one record per CDR3 protein. This table has 150,000 to 200,000 distinct CDR3 sequences, 11% appearing once. The sequencing sample was made of blood, either unsorted or a sorted T cell fraction (not recorded which). The receptor source for this set is a male donor with ankylosing spondylitis or in good health (not recorded which). The CDR3 runs from the conserved cysteine through the conserved F or W. Each record gives: V gene, D gene, clone size, CDR3 length, J gene, CDR3 protein, CDR3 DNA. A D gene is named only where the DNA matches it firmly. Expanded clones get a size class; other rows say once, few or many, or leave the size out.

v_call: TRBV29-1
d_call: -
clone_size: many
cdr3_length: 13
j_call: TRBJ1-1
cdr3_aa: CSVGIGGDTEAFF
cdr3_nt: TGCAGCGTTGGGATCGGAGGGGACACTGAAGCTTTCTTT

v_call: TRBV12-3/TRBV12-4
d_call: -
clone_size: -
cdr3_length: 14
j_call: TRBJ2-2
cdr3_aa: CASRRDLNTGELFF
cdr3_nt: TGTGCCAGCCGACGGGATCTAAACACCGGGGAGCTGTTTTTT

v_call: TRBV29-1
d_call: -
clone_size: many
cdr3_length: 14
j_call: TRBJ2-7
cdr3_aa: CSVVLGIGDSEQYF
cdr3_nt: TGCAGCGTTGTCCTCGGTATAGGGGATAGCGAGCAGTACTTC

v_call: TRBV5-1
d_call: -
clone_size: many
cdr3_length: 11
j_call: TRBJ2-1
cdr3_aa: CASSFTNEQFF
cdr3_nt: TGCGCCAGCAGCTTTACCAATGAGCAGTTCTTC

v_call: TRBV4-3
d_call: TRBD1
clone_size: many
cdr3_length: 15
j_call: TRBJ2-2
cdr3_aa: CASSSGTGITGELFF
cdr3_nt: TGCGCCAGCAGCTCCGGGACAGGGATCACCGGGGAGCTGTTTTTT

v_call: TRBV19
d_call: -
clone_size: many
cdr3_length: 14
j_call: TRBJ2-5
cdr3_aa: CASSQGTYQETQYF
cdr3_nt: TGTGCCAGTAGTCAGGGAACGTACCAAGAGACCCAGTACTTC

v_call: TRBV27
d_call: -
clone_size: -
cdr3_length: 14
j_call: TRBJ2-5
cdr3_aa: CASSRVGKRETQYF
cdr3_nt: TGTGCCAGCAGTAGAGTGGGGAAGAGAGAGACCCAGTACTTC

v_call: TRBV7-7
d_call: -
clone_size: -
cdr3_length: 13
j_call: TRBJ2-3
cdr3_aa: CASSLDQGDTQYF
cdr3_nt: TGTGCCAGCAGCTTAGACCAGGGAGATACGCAGTATTTT

v_call: TRBV5-1
d_call: TRBD1
clone_size: many
cdr3_length: 17
j_call: TRBJ2-1
cdr3_aa: CASSFVLPGQVYNEQFF
cdr3_nt: TGCGCCAGCAGCTTCGTTTTACCGGGACAGGTCTACAATGAGCAGTTCTTC

v_call: TRBV7-2
d_call: -
clone_size: -
cdr3_length: 15
j_call: TRBJ2-3
cdr3_aa: CASSLVRTQGDTQYF
cdr3_nt: TGTGCCAGCAGCTTAGTCCGGACTCAGGGAGATACGCAGTATTTT

v_call: TRBV3-1
d_call: -
clone_size: many
cdr3_length: 14
j_call: TRBJ1-5
cdr3_aa: CASSQGGARQPQHF
cdr3_nt: TGTGCCAGCAGCCAAGGGGGGGCACGTCAGCCCCAGCATTTT

v_call: TRBV5-6
d_call: -
clone_size: many
cdr3_length: 14
j_call: TRBJ1-1
cdr3_aa: CASSPGMGNTEAFF
cdr3_nt: TGTGCCAGCAGCCCTGGAATGGGGAACACTGAAGCTTTCTTT

v_call: TRBV14
d_call: -
clone_size: few
cdr3_length: 14
j_call: TRBJ2-6
cdr3_aa: CASERASGANVLTF
cdr3_nt: TGTGCCAGTGAACGGGCCTCCGGGGCCAACGTCCTGACTTTC

v_call: TRBV24-1
d_call: -
clone_size: -
cdr3_length: 16
j_call: TRBJ2-5
cdr3_aa: CATSDNPSQRGETQYF
cdr3_nt: TGTGCCACCAGTGATAACCCATCCCAAAGGGGAGAGACCCAGTACTTC

v_call: TRBV28
d_call: TRBD2
clone_size: few
cdr3_length: 15
j_call: TRBJ2-2
cdr3_aa: CASIRTSGGHGELFF
cdr3_nt: TGTGCCAGCATCCGGACTAGCGGGGGACACGGGGAGCTGTTTTTT

v_call: TRBV7-9
d_call: -
clone_size: -
cdr3_length: 15
j_call: TRBJ2-5
cdr3_aa: CASSSDYRRVETQYF
cdr3_nt: TGTGCCAGCAGCTCGGACTACCGGCGTGTTGAGACCCAGTACTTC

v_call: TRBV6-5
d_call: TRBD2
clone_size: few
cdr3_length: 15
j_call: TRBJ2-5
cdr3_aa: CASSSLGAGQETQYF
cdr3_nt: TGTGCCAGCAGTTCACTGGGAGCGGGACAAGAGACCCAGTACTTC

v_call: TRBV7-9
d_call: -
clone_size: few
cdr3_length: 12
j_call: TRBJ1-5
cdr3_aa: CASSLGERPQHF
cdr3_nt: TGTGCCAGCAGCTTAGGGGAGAGGCCCCAGCATTTT

v_call: TRBV29-1
d_call: -
clone_size: many
cdr3_length: 13
j_call: TRBJ2-1
cdr3_aa: CSFRGQGYNEQFF
cdr3_nt: TGCAGCTTTCGGGGGCAGGGCTACAATGAGCAGTTCTTC

v_call: TRBV7-6
d_call: -
clone_size: many
cdr3_length: 16
j_call: TRBJ2-7
cdr3_aa: CASSLDTGLVSYEQYF
cdr3_nt: TGTGCCAGCAGCTTAGATACGGGGCTAGTCTCCTACGAGCAGTACTTC

v_call: TRBV9
d_call: -
clone_size: many
cdr3_length: 16
j_call: TRBJ2-5
cdr3_aa: CASSVSPSEGQETQYF
cdr3_nt: TGTGCCAGCAGCGTATCCCCGTCGGAGGGACAAGAGACCCAGTACTTC

v_call: TRBV7-8
d_call: -
clone_size: many
cdr3_length: 15
j_call: TRBJ1-3
cdr3_aa: CASSPNQGAGNTIYF
cdr3_nt: TGTGCCAGCAGCCCGAATCAGGGTGCTGGAAACACCATATATTTT